A selection of T cell receptor beta chains follows, all from one sample in a study of blood T cells in healthy people across ages. TCRdb processed the 5' RACE reads anew with MiXCR; each CDR3 protein has one entry. The profile covers around 520,000 distinct CDR3 sequences, with roughly a quarter appearing a single time and 3% to 4% taken by the ten largest. These sequences were also reported in another study, on T cells of mothers and their children.

Specimen: blood. Receptors originate from a boy aged 2 to 9 in good health. Both conserved end residues are part of each CDR3. The D gene is left open where the match is weak. Clone size, where shown, is once, few, many, or a class for clones that have expanded.

size: NA; D: NA; V: TRBV7-2; J: TRBJ1-1; DNA: TGTGCCAGCACCCTTAGCGCGGGGGTTGTCGCTGAAGCTTTCTTT; CDR3: CASTLSAGVVAEAFF
size: NA; D: NA; V: TRBV20-1; J: TRBJ2-1; DNA: TGCAGTGCTAGAGATACGGCGGGGAAAAGCTCCTACAATGAGCAGTTCTTC; CDR3: CSARDTAGKSSYNEQFF
size: NA; D: TRBD1; V: TRBV11-2; J: TRBJ2-7; DNA: TGTGCCAGCAGCTTTGCCGGGACAGGGCTCCACGAGCAGTACTTC; CDR3: CASSFAGTGLHEQYF
size: NA; D: TRBD1; V: TRBV7-2; J: TRBJ2-6; DNA: TGTGCCAGCAGCCCCCGTCGGCGAGGGGGCTTCGGAGAGGGGGCCAACGTCCTGACTTTC; CDR3: CASSPRRRGGFGEGANVLTF
size: NA; D: NA; V: TRBV3-1; J: TRBJ1-3; DNA: TGTGCCAGCAGCCGCGACAGTTCAAACACCATATATTTT; CDR3: CASSRDSSNTIYF
size: few; D: NA; V: TRBV7-8; J: TRBJ1-4; DNA: TGTGCCAGCAGCTCAGGTGGCCGGGGTCTTAATGAAAAACTGTTTTTT; CDR3: CASSSGGRGLNEKLFF
size: NA; D: NA; V: TRBV28; J: TRBJ1-2; DNA: TGTGCCAGCAGCGGGGAAGGAACAAGGGGTTACACCTTC; CDR3: CASSGEGTRGYTF
size: NA; D: NA; V: TRBV29-1; J: TRBJ2-1; DNA: TGCAGCGTTCGGAGGGGGAGGCCTTACAATGAGCAGTTCTTC; CDR3: CSVRRGRPYNEQFF
size: few; D: NA; V: TRBV10-3; J: TRBJ1-4; DNA: TGTGCCATCAGAGAGGACGGGAATGAAAAACTGTTTTTT; CDR3: CAIREDGNEKLFF
size: few; D: NA; V: TRBV7-8; J: TRBJ2-1; DNA: TGTGCCAGCAGCTTACGAGGCTCCTACAATGAGCAGTTCTTC; CDR3: CASSLRGSYNEQFF
size: NA; D: TRBD2; V: TRBV3-1; J: TRBJ2-5; DNA: TGTGCCAGCAGCCTAGCTAGCGGGAGAGAGACCCAGTACTTC; CDR3: CASSLASGRETQYF
size: few; D: TRBD1; V: TRBV13; J: TRBJ1-2; DNA: TGTGCCAGCAGCAATGACAGGGTTCGGTATGGCTACACCTTC; CDR3: CASSNDRVRYGYTF
size: few; D: NA; V: TRBV28; J: TRBJ1-2; DNA: TGTGCCAGCAGTCAACAGCCTCCCTATGGCTACACCTTC; CDR3: CASSQQPPYGYTF
size: NA; D: NA; V: TRBV28; J: TRBJ2-7; DNA: TGTGCCAGCAGACTTCGGACGTTCAGCACTTACGAGCAGTACTTC; CDR3: CASRLRTFSTYEQYF
size: few; D: NA; V: TRBV3-1; J: TRBJ1-2; DNA: TGTGCCAGCAGCCAAGACCCCGACGTGCACTATGGCTACACCTTC; CDR3: CASSQDPDVHYGYTF
size: few; D: NA; V: TRBV19; J: TRBJ1-6; DNA: TGTGCCAGTAACCGAGGGACGACTTATAATTCACCCCTCCACTTT; CDR3: CASNRGTTYNSPLHF
size: many; D: NA; V: TRBV20-1; J: TRBJ1-1; DNA: TGCAGTGCTTACCGACAGGAGGCCACTGAAGCTTTCTTT; CDR3: CSAYRQEATEAFF
size: NA; D: TRBD1; V: TRBV6-4; J: TRBJ2-2; DNA: TGTGCCAGCAGTGACTTGGACAGGTCGGGGAACACCGGGGAGCTGTTTTTT; CDR3: CASSDLDRSGNTGELFF
size: NA; D: TRBD2; V: TRBV5-1; J: TRBJ2-1; DNA: TGCGCCAGCAGTTTCCGATGGGCGGGGGGCAACAATGAGCAGTTCTTC; CDR3: CASSFRWAGGNNEQFF
size: NA; D: NA; V: TRBV27; J: TRBJ1-2; DNA: TGTGCCAGCAGTTTTGGGGAAAGCTATGGCTACACCTTC; CDR3: CASSFGESYGYTF
size: NA; D: NA; V: TRBV5-1; J: TRBJ2-3; DNA: TGCGCCAGCAGCTTCAATAGGGGGGGAGACACAGATACGCAGTATTTT; CDR3: CASSFNRGGDTDTQYF
size: few; D: TRBD2; V: TRBV20-1; J: TRBJ2-7; DNA: TGCAGTGCTAGAGTTTCCTTGGGGGGGTACGAGCAGTACTTC; CDR3: CSARVSLGGYEQYF
size: NA; D: TRBD1; V: TRBV5-1; J: TRBJ1-2; DNA: TGCGCCAGCAGCTTATTGACAGGGGACTATGGCTACACCTTC; CDR3: CASSLLTGDYGYTF
size: few; D: TRBD2; V: TRBV5-1; J: TRBJ2-1; DNA: TGCGCCAGCAGCATCGGGACTAGCGGGCACAATGAGCAGTTCTTC; CDR3: CASSIGTSGHNEQFF
size: NA; D: NA; V: TRBV7-8; J: TRBJ2-7; DNA: TGTGCCAGCAGCCAAGGTCAGGCCGTCTACGAGCAGTACTTC; CDR3: CASSQGQAVYEQYF
size: few; D: NA; V: TRBV20-1; J: TRBJ2-4; DNA: TGCAGTGCTACGGGGTTGGAACTAGCCAAAAACATTCAGTACTTC; CDR3: CSATGLELAKNIQYF
size: NA; D: NA; V: TRBV6-5; J: TRBJ2-5; DNA: TGTGCCAGCAGTTACAAGGGAGAGGGGACCCAGTACTTC; CDR3: CASSYKGEGTQYF
size: once; D: NA; V: TRBV29-1; J: TRBJ2-3; DNA: TGCAGCGTTGGTGGGCTCCCGGATCCATCATTCGGCGCAGATACGCAGTATTTT; CDR3: CSVGGLPDPSFGADTQYF
size: NA; D: NA; V: TRBV3-1; J: TRBJ2-7; DNA: TGTGCCAGCAGCCAGAGGCTGTCGGGCGAGCAGTACTTC; CDR3: CASSQRLSGEQYF
size: few; D: TRBD2; V: TRBV7-9; J: TRBJ2-7; DNA: TGTGCCAGCAGCTCGACTAGCGGGAGGCCAATCCCTGGCTACGAGCAGTACTTC; CDR3: CASSSTSGRPIPGYEQYF
size: NA; D: NA; V: TRBV12-3/TRBV12-4; J: TRBJ1-1; DNA: TGTGCCAGTTTAGCGGCAGGGAACACTGAAGCTTTCTTT; CDR3: CASLAAGNTEAFF
size: NA; D: NA; V: TRBV20-1; J: TRBJ1-4; DNA: TGCAGTGCTAGAGATCTGCGTGAAAAACCGTTTTTT; CDR3: CSARDLREKPFF
size: NA; D: NA; V: TRBV5-1; J: TRBJ1-2; DNA: TGCGCCAGCAGCTTGGAAGGGGCCAGGGATGGGGGCTACACCTTC; CDR3: CASSLEGARDGGYTF
size: NA; D: NA; V: TRBV29-1; J: TRBJ1-2; DNA: TGCAGCGTGACATTCGGGACCACCTATGGCTACACCTTC; CDR3: CSVTFGTTYGYTF
size: few; D: TRBD1; V: TRBV6-5; J: TRBJ1-1; DNA: TGTGCCAGCAGAACAGGACAGGGGAGGAACACTGAAGCTTTCTTT; CDR3: CASRTGQGRNTEAFF
size: few; D: TRBD1; V: TRBV28; J: TRBJ2-7; DNA: TGTGCCAGCAGCATATACAGGGGTTACGAGCAGTACTTC; CDR3: CASSIYRGYEQYF
size: NA; D: NA; V: TRBV20-1; J: TRBJ1-1; DNA: TGCAGTGCGCCAAATGGACAGTCCACTGAAGCTTTCTTT; CDR3: CSAPNGQSTEAFF
size: few; D: TRBD1; V: TRBV7-3; J: TRBJ2-3; DNA: TGTGCCAGCAGCTTAGGGGCAGGGGGCTCGACAGATACGCAGTATTTT; CDR3: CASSLGAGGSTDTQYF
size: NA; D: NA; V: TRBV6-6; J: TRBJ1-1; DNA: TGTGCCAGCACCGACCGGACCCTCATAAGTACTGAAGCTTTCTTT; CDR3: CASTDRTLISTEAFF
size: few; D: NA; V: TRBV29-1; J: TRBJ2-5; DNA: TGCAGCGTTGAAAACCCCACGAGGGTAGAGACCCAGTACTTC; CDR3: CSVENPTRVETQYF
size: NA; D: NA; V: TRBV21-1; J: TRBJ2-7; DNA: TGTGCCAGCGCGGGACAGGGTTTTTGGGGCCGAGCCTACGAGCAGTACTTC; CDR3: CASAGQGFWGRAYEQYF
size: few; D: TRBD1; V: TRBV6-2/TRBV6-3; J: TRBJ2-1; DNA: TGTGCCAGCGATCCAGGGGGCTACAATGAGCAGTTCTTC; CDR3: CASDPGGYNEQFF
size: few; D: NA; V: TRBV3-1; J: TRBJ2-7; DNA: TGTGCCAGCAGCCCTGACTTCTTTCTCTCCTACGAGCAGTACTTC; CDR3: CASSPDFFLSYEQYF
size: few; D: TRBD1; V: TRBV5-1; J: TRBJ1-1; DNA: TGCGCCAGCAGCAGCGGGACACAGGGGTTGAATGGAGCTGAAGCTTTCTTT; CDR3: CASSSGTQGLNGAEAFF
size: few; D: NA; V: TRBV11-2; J: TRBJ2-1; DNA: TGTGCCAGCAGCTTAGGGCTGGCTAGCGCGTTTTACAATGAGCAGTTCTTC; CDR3: CASSLGLASAFYNEQFF
size: NA; D: NA; V: TRBV10-3; J: TRBJ2-1; DNA: TGTGCCATCGGTAGTGGTGAGCAGTTCTTC; CDR3: CAIGSGEQFF